Listed below are T cell receptor beta chains from one sample, sequenced in a study of memory CD4+ T cells and cytomegalovirus serostatus. TCRdb's table, derived via immunoSEQ multiplex PCR, lists solely in-frame clones and lacks some. Here the sample spans around 54,000 clones, about 68% being singletons. The sequencing sample was made of memory CD4+ T cells from blood. These receptor sequences come from an adult in good health and CMV-seropositive. CDR3s include the opening cysteine and the closing phenylalanine or tryptophan. Clone size, where shown, is once, few, many, or a class for clones that have expanded.

TRBV7-2,TRBJ1-2,.,CASSLDGNYGYTF
TRBV5-1,TRBJ2-7,.,CASRPGDSYEQYF
TRBV6-5,TRBJ2-1,.,CASSFTSGREQFF
TRBV5-4,TRBJ1-1,.,CASSLGPSKGMNTEAFF
TRBV27,TRBJ1-5,.,CASRALGGSNQPQHF
TRBV30,TRBJ1-1,.,CAWRDSYTEAFF
TRBV18,TRBJ1-2,.,CASSPGTGAFVGYTF
TRBV7-2,TRBJ1-2,once,CASSPRPGGGYGYTF
TRBV11-3,TRBJ1-1,.,CASSSDSQKNTEAFF
TRBV7-2,TRBJ2-6,.,CASSPLAGTGANVLTF
TRBV19,TRBJ1-1,.,CASSPGTLGTEAFF
TRBV19,TRBJ1-5,once,CASSIQGDSNQPQHF
TRBV5-8,TRBJ1-5,few,CASSFQGGQPQHF
TRBV28,TRBJ2-1,.,CASSFSTSGSLNNEQFF
TRBV28,TRBJ2-1,once,CASSRGDLTSYQSGFF
TRBV5-6,TRBJ2-1,many,CASSLVTLEQFF
TRBV18,TRBJ1-5,.,CASSATGDGQPQHF
TRBV28,TRBJ1-2,once,CASSWGQYGYTF
TRBV19,TRBJ1-2,few,CASKMAGQGFGYTF
TRBV5-1,TRBJ2-2,.,CASSLETGAGELFF
TRBV4-3,TRBJ2-6,.,CASSEGGLRANVLTF
TRBV18,TRBJ1-4,.,CASSPAGVNEKLFF
TRBV7-8,TRBJ1-5,.,CASSLSSGFGNQPQHF
TRBV5-1,TRBJ2-3,.,CASSLGTSEGDTQYF
TRBV5-4,TRBJ1-2,once,CASSPTGGGYGYTF
TRBV7-9,TRBJ2-1,.,CASSLSSDEQFF
TRBV2,TRBJ2-1,.,CAGGRSAHNEQFF
TRBV10-3,TRBJ1-5,.,CAISVDEVQPQHF